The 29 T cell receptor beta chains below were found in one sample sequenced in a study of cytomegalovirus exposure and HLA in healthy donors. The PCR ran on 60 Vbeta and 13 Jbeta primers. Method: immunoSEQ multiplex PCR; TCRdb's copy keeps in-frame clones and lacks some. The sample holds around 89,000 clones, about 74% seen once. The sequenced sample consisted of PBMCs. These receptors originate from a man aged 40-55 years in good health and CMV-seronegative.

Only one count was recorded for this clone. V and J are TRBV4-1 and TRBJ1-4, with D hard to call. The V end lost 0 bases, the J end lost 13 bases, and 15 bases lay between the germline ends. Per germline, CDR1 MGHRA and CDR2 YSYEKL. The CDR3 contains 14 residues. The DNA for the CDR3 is TGCGCCAGCAGCCAAGAGTCGGGAGCGTACAGACTGTTTTTT. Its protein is CASSQESGAYRLFF.

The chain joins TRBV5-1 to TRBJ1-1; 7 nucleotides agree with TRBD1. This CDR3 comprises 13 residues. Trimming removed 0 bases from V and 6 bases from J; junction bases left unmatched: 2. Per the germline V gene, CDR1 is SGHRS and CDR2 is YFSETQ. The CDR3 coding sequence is TGCGCCAGCAGCTTGGATACAGGGGCTGAAGCTTTCTTT. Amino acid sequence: CASSLDTGAEAFF.

The CDR3 DNA reads TGTGCCACCAGCATTGGGACAGGACCCTACGAGCAGTACTTC. This translates into CATSIGTGPYEQYF. The J gene is TRBJ2-5, the V gene TRBV15; TRBD1 aligns across 8 bases. The DNA end lines up better with TRBJ2-7; the J call may be wrong. The V gene's germline CDR1 is LNHNV and CDR2 YYDKDF (reference sequence). This CDR3 contains 14 residues.

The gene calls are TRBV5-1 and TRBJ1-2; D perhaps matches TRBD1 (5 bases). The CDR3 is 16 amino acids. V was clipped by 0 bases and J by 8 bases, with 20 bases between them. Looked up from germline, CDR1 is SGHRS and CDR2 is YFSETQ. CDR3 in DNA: TGCGCCAGCAGCTTGGCCGGGGGTCTTATCTATGGAGGCTACACCTTC. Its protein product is CASSLAGGLIYGGYTF. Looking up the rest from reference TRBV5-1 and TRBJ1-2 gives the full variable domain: KAGVTQTPRYLIKTRGQQVTLSCSPISGHRSVSWYQQTPGQGLQFLFEYFSETQRNKGNFPGRFSGRQFSNSRSEMNVSTLELGDSALYLCASSLAGGLIYGGYTFGSGTRLTVV.

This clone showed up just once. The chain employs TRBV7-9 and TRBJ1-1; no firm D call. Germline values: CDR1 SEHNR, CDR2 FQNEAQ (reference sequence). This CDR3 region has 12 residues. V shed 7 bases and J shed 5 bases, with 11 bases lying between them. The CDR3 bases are TGTGCCAGCAACAACCCAGTGACTGAAGCTTTCTTT. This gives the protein CASNNPVTEAFF.

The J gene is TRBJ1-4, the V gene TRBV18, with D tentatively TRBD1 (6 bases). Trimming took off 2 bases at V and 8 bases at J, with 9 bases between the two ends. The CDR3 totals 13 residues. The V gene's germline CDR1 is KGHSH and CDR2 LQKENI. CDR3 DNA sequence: TGTGCCAGCTCACCAGGAGGACAGGAAAAACTGTTTTTT. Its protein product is CASSPGGQEKLFF.

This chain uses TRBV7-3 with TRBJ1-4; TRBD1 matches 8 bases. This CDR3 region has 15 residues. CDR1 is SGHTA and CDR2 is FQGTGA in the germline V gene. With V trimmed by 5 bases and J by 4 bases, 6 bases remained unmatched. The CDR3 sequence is CASSPGQGRNEKLFF. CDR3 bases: TGTGCCAGCAGCCCCGGACAGGGACGTAATGAAAAACTGTTTTTT.

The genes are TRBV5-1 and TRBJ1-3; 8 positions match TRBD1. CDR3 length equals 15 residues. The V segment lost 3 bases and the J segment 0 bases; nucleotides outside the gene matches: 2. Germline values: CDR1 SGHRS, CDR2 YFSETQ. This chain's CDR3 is CASSSTGDSGNTIYF. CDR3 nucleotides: TGCGCCAGCAGCTCGACAGGGGACTCTGGAAACACCATATATTTT.

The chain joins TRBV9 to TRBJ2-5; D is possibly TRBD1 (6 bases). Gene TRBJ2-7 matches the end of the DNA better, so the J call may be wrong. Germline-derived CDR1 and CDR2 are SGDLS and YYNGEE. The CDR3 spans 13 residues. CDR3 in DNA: TGTGCCAGCAGCGTAAGGACAGTCTCCGAGCAGTACTTC. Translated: CASSVRTVSEQYF.

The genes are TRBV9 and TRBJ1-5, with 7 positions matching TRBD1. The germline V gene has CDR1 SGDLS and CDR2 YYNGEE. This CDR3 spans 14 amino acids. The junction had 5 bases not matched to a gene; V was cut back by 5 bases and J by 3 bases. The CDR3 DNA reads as TGTGCCAGCAGTCCGACAGGGAACAATCAGCCCCAGCATTTT. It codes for CASSPTGNNQPQHF.

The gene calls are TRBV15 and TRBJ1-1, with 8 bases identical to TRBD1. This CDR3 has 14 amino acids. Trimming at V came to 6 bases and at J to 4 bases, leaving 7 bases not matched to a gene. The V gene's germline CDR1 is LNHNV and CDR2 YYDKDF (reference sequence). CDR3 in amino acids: CATRGNDRGTEAFF. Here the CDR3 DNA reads TGTGCCACCAGGGGAAACGACAGGGGCACTGAAGCTTTCTTT.

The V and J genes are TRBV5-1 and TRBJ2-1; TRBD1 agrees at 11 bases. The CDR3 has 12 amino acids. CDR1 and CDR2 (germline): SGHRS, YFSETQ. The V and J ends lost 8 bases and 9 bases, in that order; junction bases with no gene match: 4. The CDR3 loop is CASGQGATEQFF. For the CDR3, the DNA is TGCGCCAGTGGACAGGGGGCGACTGAGCAGTTCTTC.

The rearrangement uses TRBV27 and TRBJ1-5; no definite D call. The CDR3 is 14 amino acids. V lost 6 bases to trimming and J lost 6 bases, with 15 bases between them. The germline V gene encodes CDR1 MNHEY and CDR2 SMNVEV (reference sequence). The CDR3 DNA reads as TGTGCCAGCAGCACTCGGGAGGGTATTCAGCCCCAGCATTTT. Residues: CASSTREGIQPQHF.

CDR3 bases: TGCGCCAGCAGCCAAGATCACGCCGACAGAGGCTATGGCTACACCTTC. Translating gives CASSQDHADRGYGYTF. The V and J genes are TRBV4-3 and TRBJ1-2; D is perhaps TRBD1 (5 bases). CDR1 LGHNA and CDR2 YSLEER come from the germline V gene. The V gene lost 0 bases and the J gene lost 4 bases, with 15 bases spanning the gap. The CDR3 runs to 16 residues.

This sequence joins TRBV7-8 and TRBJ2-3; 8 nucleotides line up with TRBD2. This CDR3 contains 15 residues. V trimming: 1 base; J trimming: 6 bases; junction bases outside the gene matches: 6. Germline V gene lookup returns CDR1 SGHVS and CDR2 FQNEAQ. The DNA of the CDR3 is TGTGCCAGCAGCTTAGAAGCGGGGGTTGTCGATACGCAGTATTTT. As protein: CASSLEAGVVDTQYF.

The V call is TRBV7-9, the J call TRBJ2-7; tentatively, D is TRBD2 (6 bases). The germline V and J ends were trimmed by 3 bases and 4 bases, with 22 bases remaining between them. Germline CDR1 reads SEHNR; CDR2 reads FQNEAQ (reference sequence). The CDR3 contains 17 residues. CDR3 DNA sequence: TGTGCCAGCAGCTTCGACGCTGCGGGGATGAAAAAATACGAGCAGTACTTC. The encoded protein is CASSFDAAGMKKYEQYF.

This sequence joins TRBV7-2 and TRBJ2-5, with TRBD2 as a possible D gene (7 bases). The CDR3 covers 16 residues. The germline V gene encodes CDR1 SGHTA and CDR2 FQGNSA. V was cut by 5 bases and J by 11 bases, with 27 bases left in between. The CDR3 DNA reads TGTGCCAGCAGCCCGGGTGGGCGGGGGCCCTTGGGAGAGCAGTACTTC. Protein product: CASSPGGRGPLGEQYF.

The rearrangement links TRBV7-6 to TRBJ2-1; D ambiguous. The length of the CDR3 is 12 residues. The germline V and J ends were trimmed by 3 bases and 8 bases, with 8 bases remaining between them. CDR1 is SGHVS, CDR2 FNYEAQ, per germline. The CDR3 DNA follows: TGTGCCAGCAGCTTGACTTTTTATGAGCAGTTCTTC. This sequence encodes CASSLTFYEQFF.

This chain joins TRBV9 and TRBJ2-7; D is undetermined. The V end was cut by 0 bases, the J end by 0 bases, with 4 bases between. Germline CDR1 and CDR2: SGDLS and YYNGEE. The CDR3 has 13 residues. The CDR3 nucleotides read TGTGCCAGCAGCGTAGCTACCTCCTACGAGCAGTACTTC. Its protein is CASSVATSYEQYF.

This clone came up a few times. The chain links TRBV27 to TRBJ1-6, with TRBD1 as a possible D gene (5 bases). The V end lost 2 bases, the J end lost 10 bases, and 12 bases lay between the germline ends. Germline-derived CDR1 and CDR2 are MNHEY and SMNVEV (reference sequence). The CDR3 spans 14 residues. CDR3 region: CASSLATDQSPLHF. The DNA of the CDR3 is TGTGCCAGCAGTTTAGCGACAGATCAATCACCCCTCCACTTT.

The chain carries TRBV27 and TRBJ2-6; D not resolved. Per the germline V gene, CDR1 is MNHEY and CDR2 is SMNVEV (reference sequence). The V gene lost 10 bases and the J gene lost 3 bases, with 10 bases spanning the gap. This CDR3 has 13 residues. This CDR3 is CATGLDGANVLTF. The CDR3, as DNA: TGTGCCACCGGTCTAGATGGGGCCAACGTCCTGACTTTC.

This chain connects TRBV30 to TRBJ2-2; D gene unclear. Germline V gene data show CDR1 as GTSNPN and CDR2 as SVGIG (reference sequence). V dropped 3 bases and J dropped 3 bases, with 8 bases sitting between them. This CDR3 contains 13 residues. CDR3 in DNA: TGTGCCTGGAGAACCGACTACACCGGGGAGCTGTTTTTT. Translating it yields CAWRTDYTGELFF.

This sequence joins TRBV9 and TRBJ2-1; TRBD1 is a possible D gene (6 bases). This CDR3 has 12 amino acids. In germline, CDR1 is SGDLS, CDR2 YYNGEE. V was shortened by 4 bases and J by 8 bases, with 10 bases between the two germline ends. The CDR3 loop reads CASSSGVYEQFF. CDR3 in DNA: TGTGCCAGCAGCTCAGGGGTTTATGAGCAGTTCTTC.

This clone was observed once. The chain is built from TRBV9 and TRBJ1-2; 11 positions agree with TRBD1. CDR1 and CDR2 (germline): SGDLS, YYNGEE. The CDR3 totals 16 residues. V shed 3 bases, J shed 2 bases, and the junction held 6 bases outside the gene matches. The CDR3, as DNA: TGTGCCAGCAGCGGGGGACAGGGGGGAATAAACTATGGCTACACCTTC. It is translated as CASSGGQGGINYGYTF.

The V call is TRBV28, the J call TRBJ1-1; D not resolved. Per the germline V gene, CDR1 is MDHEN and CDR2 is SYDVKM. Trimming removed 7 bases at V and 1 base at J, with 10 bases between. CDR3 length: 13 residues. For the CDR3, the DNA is TGTGCCAGCACTAGATACCGGAACACTGAAGCTTTCTTT. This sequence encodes CASTRYRNTEAFF.

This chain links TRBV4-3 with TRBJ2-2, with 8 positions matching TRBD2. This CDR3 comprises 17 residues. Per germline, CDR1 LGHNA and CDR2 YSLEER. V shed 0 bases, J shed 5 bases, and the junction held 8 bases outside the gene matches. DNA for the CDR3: TGCGCCAGCAGCCAAGAGGTTGCGGGGGGAGGTACCGGGGAGCTGTTTTTT. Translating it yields CASSQEVAGGGTGELFF.

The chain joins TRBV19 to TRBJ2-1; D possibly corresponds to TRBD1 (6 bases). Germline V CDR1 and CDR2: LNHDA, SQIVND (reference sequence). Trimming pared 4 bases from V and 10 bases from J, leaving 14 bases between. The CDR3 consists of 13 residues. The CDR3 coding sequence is TGTGCCAGTAGTACCCGGCGGACAGAGGAGCAGTTCTTC. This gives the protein CASSTRRTEEQFF.

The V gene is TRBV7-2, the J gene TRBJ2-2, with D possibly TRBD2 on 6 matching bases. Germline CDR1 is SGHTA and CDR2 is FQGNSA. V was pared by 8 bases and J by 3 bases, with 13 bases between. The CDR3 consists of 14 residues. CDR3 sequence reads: CASYTGGHTGELFF. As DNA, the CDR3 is TGTGCCAGCTACACCGGGGGACACACCGGGGAGCTGTTTTTT.

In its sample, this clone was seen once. In DNA, the CDR3 is TGTGCCAGCAGCTTAGCCATCCTGAACACTGAAGCTTTCTTT. It encodes CASSLAILNTEAFF. The chain has TRBV7-2 and TRBJ1-1; D remains unclear. The CDR3 sequence is 14 residues long. The germline gives CDR1 SGHTA, CDR2 FQGNSA. Trimming shortened V by 0 bases and J by 0 bases, and 5 bases separated the two germline ends. The full variable domain, in which reference TRBV7-2 and TRBJ1-1 provide the parts outside the CDR3, is GAGVSQSPSNKVTEKGKDVELRCDPISGHTALYWYRQSLGQGLEFLIYFQGNSAPDKSGLPSDRFSAERTGGSVSTLTIQRTQQEDSAVYLCASSLAILNTEAFFGQGTRLTVV.